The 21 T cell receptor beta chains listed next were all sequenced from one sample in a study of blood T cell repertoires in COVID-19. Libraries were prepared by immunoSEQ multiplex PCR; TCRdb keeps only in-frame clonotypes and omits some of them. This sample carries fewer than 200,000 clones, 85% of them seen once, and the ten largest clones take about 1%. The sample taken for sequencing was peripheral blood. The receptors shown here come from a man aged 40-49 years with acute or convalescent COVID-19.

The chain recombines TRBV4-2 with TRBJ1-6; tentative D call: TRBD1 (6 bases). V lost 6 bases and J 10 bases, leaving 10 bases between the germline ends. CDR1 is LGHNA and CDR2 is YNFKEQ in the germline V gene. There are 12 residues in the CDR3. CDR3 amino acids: CASRGGQSPLHF. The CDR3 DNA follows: TGTGCCAGCAGAGGGGGACAATCACCCCTCCACTTT.

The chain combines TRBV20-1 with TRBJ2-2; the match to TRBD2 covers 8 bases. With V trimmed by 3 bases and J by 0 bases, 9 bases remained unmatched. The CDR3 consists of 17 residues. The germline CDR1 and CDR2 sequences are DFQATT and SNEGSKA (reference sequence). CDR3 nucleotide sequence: TGCAGTGCTAGTCCTAGCGGGTCCGGGGCGAACACCGGGGAGCTGTTTTTT. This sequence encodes CSASPSGSGANTGELFF.

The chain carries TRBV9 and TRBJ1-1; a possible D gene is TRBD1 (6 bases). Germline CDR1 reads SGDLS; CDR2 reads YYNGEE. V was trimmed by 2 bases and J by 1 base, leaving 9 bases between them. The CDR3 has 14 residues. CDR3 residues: CASSVTGGNTEAFF. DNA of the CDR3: TGTGCCAGCAGCGTGACAGGAGGGAACACTGAAGCTTTCTTT.

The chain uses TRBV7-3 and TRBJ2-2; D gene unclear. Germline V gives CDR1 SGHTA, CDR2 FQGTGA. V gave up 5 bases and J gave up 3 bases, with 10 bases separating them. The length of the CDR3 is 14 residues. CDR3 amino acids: CASSLQYHTGELFF. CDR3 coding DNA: TGTGCCAGCAGCCTACAGTATCACACCGGGGAGCTGTTTTTT.

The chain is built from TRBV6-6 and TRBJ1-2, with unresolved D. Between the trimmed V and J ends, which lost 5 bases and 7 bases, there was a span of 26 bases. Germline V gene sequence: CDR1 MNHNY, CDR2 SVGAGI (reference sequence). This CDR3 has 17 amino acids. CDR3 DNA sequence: TGTGCCAGCAGTCAGGACTACTCGCGGGAAGGTGCGTTTGGCTACACCTTC. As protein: CASSQDYSREGAFGYTF.

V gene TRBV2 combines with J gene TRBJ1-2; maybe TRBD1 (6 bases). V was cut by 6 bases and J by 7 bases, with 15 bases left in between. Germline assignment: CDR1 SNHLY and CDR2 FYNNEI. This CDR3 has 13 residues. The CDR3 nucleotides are TGTGCCAGCAGCCCAACAGGGCCAGGTGGCTACACCTTC. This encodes CASSPTGPGGYTF.

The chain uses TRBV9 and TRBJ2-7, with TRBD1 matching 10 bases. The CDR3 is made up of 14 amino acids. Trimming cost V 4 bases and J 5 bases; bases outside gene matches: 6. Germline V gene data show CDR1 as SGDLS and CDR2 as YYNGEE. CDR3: CASSTGTGAHEQYF. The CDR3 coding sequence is TGTGCCAGCAGCACCGGGACAGGGGCCCACGAGCAGTACTTC.

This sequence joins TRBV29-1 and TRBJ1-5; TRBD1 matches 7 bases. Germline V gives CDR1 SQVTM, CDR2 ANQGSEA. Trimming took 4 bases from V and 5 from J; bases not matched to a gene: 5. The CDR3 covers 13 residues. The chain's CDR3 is CSVGSGGDQPQHF. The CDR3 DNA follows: TGCAGCGTTGGTTCAGGGGGTGATCAGCCCCAGCATTTT.

The CDR3 protein is CASSLQGASEAFF. DNA for the CDR3: TGTGCCAGCAGCTTACAGGGGGCCTCTGAAGCTTTCTTT. The rearrangement joins TRBV5-8 to TRBJ1-1; 9 bases line up with TRBD1. The CDR3 extends over 13 amino acids. The J segment lost 6 bases and the V segment lost 2 bases, leaving 2 bases of the junction unmatched. In germline, CDR1 is SGHTS, CDR2 YDEGEE.

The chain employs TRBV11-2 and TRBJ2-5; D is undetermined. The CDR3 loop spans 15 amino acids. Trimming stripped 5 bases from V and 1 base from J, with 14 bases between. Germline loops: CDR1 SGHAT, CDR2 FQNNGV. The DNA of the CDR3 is TGTGCCAGCAGCACACCCGTGGGCAGCCAAGAGACCCAGTACTTC. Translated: CASSTPVGSQETQYF.

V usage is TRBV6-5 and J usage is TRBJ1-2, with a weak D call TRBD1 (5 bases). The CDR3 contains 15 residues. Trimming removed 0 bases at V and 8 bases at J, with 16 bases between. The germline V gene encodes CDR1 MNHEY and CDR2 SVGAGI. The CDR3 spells CASSYSFQGLRGYTF. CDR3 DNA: TGTGCCAGCAGTTACTCTTTTCAGGGTTTGAGGGGCTACACCTTC.

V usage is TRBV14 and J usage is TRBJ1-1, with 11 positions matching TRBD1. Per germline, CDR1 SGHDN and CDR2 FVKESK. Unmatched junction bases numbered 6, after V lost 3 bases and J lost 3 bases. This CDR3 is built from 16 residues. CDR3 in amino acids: CASSQDRGRLDTEAFF. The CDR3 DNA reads TGTGCCAGCAGCCAGGACAGGGGGCGGTTGGACACTGAAGCTTTCTTT.

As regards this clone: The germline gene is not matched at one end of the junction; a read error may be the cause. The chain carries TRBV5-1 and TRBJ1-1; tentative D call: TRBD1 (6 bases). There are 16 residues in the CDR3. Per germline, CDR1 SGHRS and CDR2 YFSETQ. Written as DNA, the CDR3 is TGCGCCAGCAGCTTGGCCGGTCAGGGGATGAAAACTGAAGCTTTCTTT. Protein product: CASSLAGQGMKTEAFF.

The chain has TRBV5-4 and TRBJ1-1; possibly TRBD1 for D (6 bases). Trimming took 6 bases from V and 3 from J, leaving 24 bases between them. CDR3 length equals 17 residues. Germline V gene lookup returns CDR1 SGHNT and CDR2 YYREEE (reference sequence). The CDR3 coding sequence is TGTGCCAGCAAGAAGGGGACACCGTATTCCGGGGACACTGAAGCTTTCTTT. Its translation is CASKKGTPYSGDTEAFF.

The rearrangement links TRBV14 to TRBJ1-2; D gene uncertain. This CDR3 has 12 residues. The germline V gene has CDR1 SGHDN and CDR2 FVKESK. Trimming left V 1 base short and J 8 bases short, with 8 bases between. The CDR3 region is CASSQAAGGYTF. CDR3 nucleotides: TGTGCCAGCAGCCAAGCTGCGGGAGGCTACACCTTC.

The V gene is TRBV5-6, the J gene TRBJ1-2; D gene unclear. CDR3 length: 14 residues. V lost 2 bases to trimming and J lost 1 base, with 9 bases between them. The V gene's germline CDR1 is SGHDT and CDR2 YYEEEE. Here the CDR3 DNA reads TGTGCCAGCAGCTTAGGCAGACTTAACTATGGCTACACCTTC. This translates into CASSLGRLNYGYTF.

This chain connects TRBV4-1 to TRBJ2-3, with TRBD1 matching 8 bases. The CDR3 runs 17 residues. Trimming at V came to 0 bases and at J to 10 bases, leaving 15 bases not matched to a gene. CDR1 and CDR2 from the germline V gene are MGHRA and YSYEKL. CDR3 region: CASSQEQGQGALRPQYF. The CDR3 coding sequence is TGCGCCAGCAGCCAAGAACAAGGCCAGGGGGCGCTGAGGCCGCAGTATTTT.

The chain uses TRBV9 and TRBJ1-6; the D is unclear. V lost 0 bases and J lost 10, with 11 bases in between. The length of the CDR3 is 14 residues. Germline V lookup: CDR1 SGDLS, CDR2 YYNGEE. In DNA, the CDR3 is TGTGCCAGCAGCGTAGATGGCGGGGAGTCACCCCTCCACTTT. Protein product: CASSVDGGESPLHF.

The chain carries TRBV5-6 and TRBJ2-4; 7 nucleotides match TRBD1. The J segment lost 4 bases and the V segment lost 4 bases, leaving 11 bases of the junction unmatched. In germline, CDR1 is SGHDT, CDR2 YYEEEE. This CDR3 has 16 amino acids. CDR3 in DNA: TGTGCCAGCAGCCCACAGGGGAAGGGTCCAAAAAACATTCAGTACTTC. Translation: CASSPQGKGPKNIQYF.

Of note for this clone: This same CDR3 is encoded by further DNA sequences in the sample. The CDR3 sequence is CASSSSYEQYF. The CDR3 DNA sequence: TGTGCCAGCAGCTCTTCCTACGAGCAGTACTTC. The chain carries TRBV5-8 and TRBJ2-7; D is unresolved. This CDR3 is built from 11 residues. V was shortened by 3 bases and J by 1 base, with 2 bases between the two germline ends. Germline CDR1 is SGHTS and CDR2 is YDEGEE.

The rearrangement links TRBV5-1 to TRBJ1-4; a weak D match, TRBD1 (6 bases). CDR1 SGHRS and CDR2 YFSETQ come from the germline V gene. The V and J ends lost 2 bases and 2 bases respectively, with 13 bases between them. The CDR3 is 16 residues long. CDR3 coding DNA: TGCGCCAGCAGCTTTATCGGTGGACAGACTAATGAAAAACTGTTTTTT. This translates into CASSFIGGQTNEKLFF. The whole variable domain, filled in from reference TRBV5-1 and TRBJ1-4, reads KAGVTQTPRYLIKTRGQQVTLSCSPISGHRSVSWYQQTPGQGLQFLFEYFSETQRNKGNFPGRFSGRQFSNSRSEMNVSTLELGDSALYLCASSFIGGQTNEKLFFGSGTQLSVL.